This entry lists 10 T cell receptor beta chains sequenced from one sample in a study of T cell repertoires in cytomegalovirus infection. These receptors' targets are unknown. TCRdb itself ran the reads through MiXCR, one entry per CDR3 protein. The sample yields approximately 110,000 distinct CDR3 sequences, about 32% seen once. The input for sequencing was CD8+ T cells from cultured PBMCs, taken from culture after CMV antigen stimulation. These receptors were taken from a human donor in good health (CMV status not recorded). Some clones in this sample may be carry-over from other donors' samples.

The chain has TRBV11-2 and TRBJ2-1; unclear D gene. The germline V gene encodes CDR1 SGHAT and CDR2 FQNNGV. The CDR3 covers 16 residues. V shed 0 bases and J shed 8 bases, with 17 bases lying between them. Here the CDR3 reads CASSLDRTFGIHEQFF. The CDR3 nucleotides read TGTGCCAGCAGCTTAGATCGGACGTTCGGCATCCATGAGCAGTTCTTC.

This clonotype was found a few times. The chain has TRBV7-2 and TRBJ1-2; no reliable D call. CDR1 and CDR2 from the germline V gene are SGHTA and FQGNSA. The CDR3 runs to 16 residues. V was cut by 5 bases and J by 4 bases, with 20 bases left in between. CDR3 in amino acids: CASSHRPTGSFYGYTF. CDR3 coding DNA: TGTGCCAGCAGCCACAGACCAACGGGGTCTTTCTATGGCTACACCTTC.

The chain has TRBV7-6 and TRBJ2-5, with D perhaps matching TRBD1 (7 bases). V was trimmed by 4 bases and J by 2 bases, leaving 11 bases between them. Germline-derived CDR1 and CDR2 are SGHVS and FNYEAQ. This CDR3 contains 14 residues. The CDR3 DNA reads TGTGCCAGCAGCTCGCGGGACAGACAAGAGACCCAGTACTTC. Protein product: CASSSRDRQETQYF.

This clonotype was detected only a few times. V gene TRBV7-9 combines with J gene TRBJ1-1, with D maybe TRBD1 (5 bases). This CDR3 has 15 amino acids. The V gene lost 6 bases and the J gene lost 0 bases, with 14 bases spanning the gap. Germline values: CDR1 SEHNR, CDR2 FQNEAQ (reference sequence). CDR3 in DNA: TGTGCCAGCAGGGGGCCCGGGATCATGAACACTGAAGCTTTCTTT. This encodes CASRGPGIMNTEAFF.

This clonotype appeared a few times. The V and J genes are TRBV5-5 and TRBJ2-3; 15 nucleotides line up with TRBD2. The CDR3 is 17 amino acids. CDR1 is SGHKS and CDR2 is YYEKEE in the germline V gene (reference sequence). V lost 2 bases and J lost 2; bases outside the gene matches: 3. In DNA, the CDR3 is TGTGCCAGCAGCTTACGGACTAGCGGGGGGGACACAGATACGCAGTATTTT. This gives the protein CASSLRTSGGDTDTQYF.

This clonotype was seen more than once but under ten times. The genes are TRBV7-6 and TRBJ2-3; 7 bases fit TRBD2. This CDR3 has 17 amino acids. J lost 1 base, V lost 0 bases, and 7 bases had no gene match. Germline V gives CDR1 SGHVS, CDR2 FNYEAQ. CDR3 sequence (DNA): TGTGCCAGCAGCTTAGCCGCGCTAGCGGCGGGCACAGATACGCAGTATTTT. Translating gives CASSLAALAAGTDTQYF.

V is TRBV7-6 and J is TRBJ2-7; the D gene is possibly TRBD2 (6 bases). This CDR3 is 14 amino acids long. The germline gives CDR1 SGHVS, CDR2 FNYEAQ. Trimming pared 4 bases from V and 4 bases from J, leaving 14 bases between. CDR3 loop: CASSSRSGDYEQYF. For the CDR3, the DNA is TGTGCCAGCAGCTCTCGGTCGGGGGATTACGAGCAGTACTTC.

This chain connects TRBV4-1 to TRBJ2-3; TRBD2 matches at 12 bases. V was pared by 0 bases and J by 7 bases, with 5 bases of the junction left unmatched. Germline V gene sequence: CDR1 MGHRA, CDR2 YSYEKL. The CDR3 is made up of 16 amino acids. Here the CDR3 reads CASSQDPSGGANTQYF. The CDR3 DNA reads as TGCGCCAGCAGCCAAGACCCTAGCGGGGGGGCCAATACGCAGTATTTT.

The chain links TRBV6-2 or TRBV6-3 to TRBJ1-6; D unclear. Germline CDR1 is MNHEY and CDR2 is SVGEGT. The CDR3 length is 12 residues. The V gene lost 0 bases and the J gene lost 8 bases, with 2 bases spanning the gap. CDR3 bases: TGTGCCAGCAGTTACTCGGATTCACCCCTCCACTTT. It specifies CASSYSDSPLHF.

The chain links TRBV7-9 to TRBJ1-5; 7 positions match TRBD1. Germline trimming cut 5 bases from V and 0 bases from J; bases unmatched to any gene: 1. Germline CDR1 and CDR2: SEHNR and FQNEAQ (reference sequence). This CDR3 comprises 14 residues. The CDR3 nucleotides are TGTGCCAGCAGCGACAGGGATAGCAATCAGCCCCAGCATTTT. Translation: CASSDRDSNQPQHF.